This record concerns one T cell receptor (beta chain) sequence. This clone has just a few counts. It has no known antigen specificity. No much larger clone is present one base from it, and per-base qualities are unavailable. The sample originates from a study of beta chain features in type 1 diabetes (dated by TCRdb to the late 2010s). About the full investigation: Mean age, gender distribution, total cell number and subset yield did not differ between patients and healthy donors. A total of 90 million to 120 million sorted cells were examined across all samples, and a strong correlation was observed between cell number per subset and RNA yield. The study compared the TCRB repertoires of sorted circulating CD4+ T cell subsets in recently diagnosed type 1 diabetes patients with those in matched healthy donors. Whereas all 28 donors provided naive and central memory subsets, regulatory and stem cell-like memory subsets were isolated from just 8 patients and roughly eight healthy donors.

All of the isolated RNA was reverse transcribed with the High Capacity cDNA Reverse Transcription Kit, so expressed TCRB transcripts were sequenced. Deep immunoSEQ sequencing was performed on naive, central memory and regulatory T cell samples, with an average of roughly 4 million total reads per sample. Sorted cells were lysed in RLT buffer, and RNA was extracted using DNase-treated RNeasy Micro or Mini kits according to cell number. To prevent cross-contamination, each cell subset was processed individually, whereas patient and healthy donor samples were processed jointly. TCRB sequences were amplified from cDNA with the immunoSEQ multiplex PCR, producing 87-bp fragments spanning the CDR3 region. Amplicons were sequenced on the Illumina HiSeq platform. In the original analysis: PCR bias was corrected computationally using synthetic template baselines, and reads within Hamming distance 2 were collapsed, with unmergeable singletons discarded. Reads were aligned against IMGT to assign V, D and J genes, CDR3 length and insertions or deletions at six rearrangement sites. Clonotype counts were normalized to sorted cell number within each subset before computing true diversity and Gini coefficients with the tcR R package. The overlap coefficient, calculated on TCRB nucleotide sequences, was used to quantify repertoire sharing. As a proxy for the pre-selection repertoire, out-of-frame TCRB sequences from naive cells were analyzed. TCRdb carries this immuneACCESS record with in-frame sequences only. Its versions omit some clonotypes, under half of them owing to an unresolved V gene in the studies checked, with the rest unexplained. D and trimming were read from the DNA, whereas the V and J calls and clone size are those reported in that table. Counted in this sample were roughly 380,000 clones; about 18% of them appeared once. Around 0.044% of the sample rests with the top ten.

Each donor gave one peripheral blood draw, averaging roughly 100 mL, which was collected into heparinised tubes. A BD FACSAria II was used to sort naive, central memory, regulatory and stem cell-like memory CD4+ T cells with a panel that included CD45RO, CCR7, CD25, CD127, CD95 and CD27. All sorted populations exceeded 95% purity. PBMCs were isolated right away by Lymphoprep density gradient centrifugation and were stained directly, without culture. So that batch effects would be minimized, each experiment stained and sorted samples in pairs, pairing one healthy donor with one patient. What the work shows at the level of the full study, not this receptor alone: Naive, central memory and regulatory TCRB repertoires appeared to be more alike among patients than among healthy donors. Sequencing cDNA rather than genomic DNA could over-represent highly expressing activated cells, although activation and CD3 levels did not differ between groups. Because the HLA sub-analyses included only small numbers of individuals, any influence of HLA type on TCRB rearrangement was left unresolved. Patients with type 1 diabetes made fewer insertions and deleted more nucleotides at VDJ recombination sites, implying thymic rearrangement abnormalities. PCR might favor shorter templates, but patient and control samples were amplified and corrected together, so any skew would affect both groups equally. In all four CD4+ subsets, TCRB CDR3 length was moderately but significantly shorter in type 1 diabetes patients.

Inclusive of the bounding cysteine and phenylalanine, the CDR3 is 12 residues long. This entry keeps only the CDR3 DNA: 36 bases, framed from base 1. V is shortened by 7 bases, J by 5 bases, and the region joining them spans 14 bases. The germline V gene encodes CDR1 SQVTM and CDR2 ANQGSEA. The chain is made from TRBV29-1 and TRBJ2-5, with TRBD2 tentatively as D gene (5 bases match). The sequencing input was naive CD4+ T cells from blood. The sample's cell subset or site label, in plain terms: true naive CD4+ T cells. The TCR was taken from a woman younger than 30 in good health. The CDR3 loop reads CSGVKGGETQYF. The DNA sequence is as follows: TGCAGCGGTGTGAAAGGAGGCGAGACCCAGTACTTC.